This TCR beta chain was identified in a study of cytomegalovirus exposure and HLA in healthy donors. Healthy donors of bone marrow made up the group. As concerns this clone: Its cognate antigen is unknown.

General study points: Sequences of the TCR beta chain were said to predict the HLA-A and HLA-B alleles of most subjects accurately. Earlier findings revealed that most TCR beta V segments proved productive either about 87% or about 30% of the time. In a later analysis, an Asian-associated ancestry cluster reportedly showed fewer N-insertions than the approximately 610-donor mean.

The CDR3 runs 13 residues. Trimming took 5 bases from V and 5 from J, leaving 12 bases between them. Per the germline V gene, CDR1 is MGHRA and CDR2 is YSYEKL. PCR primers comprised 60 Vbeta and 13 Jbeta primers. The protocol was immunoSEQ multiplex PCR, while the TCRdb copy is restricted to in-frame clones and leaves out a portion. The listing records around 80,000 clones. The TCR was taken from a boy younger than 18 in good health and CMV-seronegative. The sequenced sample was PBMCs. This chain joins TRBV4-1 and TRBJ2-5; no clear D gene. The CDR3 sequence: CASSARVGETQYF. The CDR3 bases are TGCGCCAGCAGCGCCAGAGTGGGCGAGACCCAGTACTTC.